These 30 T cell receptor beta chains were sequenced from one sample in a study of shared clonotypes between healthy human individuals. Measured with immunoSEQ multiplex PCR; TCRdb has only the in-frame clones, and not every one. Of about 700,000 clones in the sample, less than 85% are singletons; the top ten hold more than 1.5%. The material sequenced was memory CD4+ T cells sorted from blood. Subset denoted: CD45RA-negative fraction. The source of these receptors is a woman aged 30 to 39 in good health.

The chain uses TRBV2 and TRBJ2-1; the D is unclear. Germline V CDR1 and CDR2: SNHLY, FYNNEI. With 6 bases removed from V and 5 bases from J, the gap between germline ends came to 14 bases. The CDR3 sequence is 14 residues long. CDR3 in amino acids: CASRPARYDNEQFF. CDR3 nucleotide sequence: TGTGCCAGCAGGCCAGCTAGGTATGACAATGAGCAGTTCTTC.

This sequence joins TRBV27 and TRBJ2-7; possible D gene TRBD2, 5 bases. The CDR3 sequence is 12 residues long. Germline lookup yields CDR1 MNHEY and CDR2 SMNVEV (reference sequence). The germline V and J ends were trimmed by 9 bases and 3 bases, with 12 bases remaining between them. CDR3 protein: CASISAGYEQYF. The CDR3 region has the DNA TGTGCCAGTATCTCGGCGGGCTACGAGCAGTACTTC.

J is TRBJ2-1 and V is TRBV18; tentative D call: TRBD1 (5 bases). This CDR3 is built from 13 residues. Germline values: CDR1 KGHSH, CDR2 LQKENI. V lost 6 bases to trimming and J lost 8 bases, with 14 bases between them. CDR3 sequence (DNA): TGTGCCAGCTCTCTCCCTAGGGGTGATGAGCAGTTCTTC. As protein: CASSLPRGDEQFF. Supplemented by reference TRBV18 and TRBJ2-1, the full variable domain reads NAGVMQNPRHLVRRRGQEARLRCSPMKGHSHVYWYRQLPEEGLKFMVYLQKENIIDESGMPKERFSAEFPKEGPSILRIQQVVRGDSAAYFCASSLPRGDEQFFGPGTRLTVL.

In this sample, this clone turned up many times. The V gene is TRBV7-8, the J gene TRBJ1-1, with D uncertain. Trimming removed 5 bases at V and 4 bases at J, with 17 bases between. The V gene's germline CDR1 is SGHVS and CDR2 FQNEAQ. CDR3 length equals 15 residues. DNA for the CDR3: TGTGCCAGCAGCCCAAGACCCGCGGCGGGCACTGAAGCTTTCTTT. This sequence encodes CASSPRPAAGTEAFF.

This clone has just a few counts. The V gene is TRBV2, the J gene TRBJ2-7, with D possibly TRBD2 on 5 matching bases. V was cut by 10 bases and J by 2 bases, with 18 bases left in between. CDR3 size: 14 residues. The germline V gene encodes CDR1 SNHLY and CDR2 FYNNEI. CDR3 sequence reads: CATRSERFTYEQYF. DNA for the CDR3: TGTGCCACCCGAAGTGAGCGGTTTACCTACGAGCAGTACTTC.

This clone appeared once. The DNA for the CDR3 is TGTGCCAGCAGCTCTATAGCGGGAATCACCGGGGAGCTGTTTTTT. Translation: CASSSIAGITGELFF. V gene TRBV2 combines with J gene TRBJ2-2; 8 nucleotides match TRBD2. This CDR3 is built from 15 residues. Germline lookup yields CDR1 SNHLY and CDR2 FYNNEI. The V segment lost 6 bases and the J segment 4 bases; nucleotides outside the gene matches: 7.

The rearrangement joins TRBV7-9 to TRBJ1-1; D perhaps matches TRBD1 (6 bases). V lost 3 bases to trimming and J lost 2 bases, with 10 bases between them. Germline V CDR1 and CDR2: SEHNR, FQNEAQ (reference sequence). This CDR3 is built from 14 residues. The CDR3 loop reads CASSFYRENTEAFF. The CDR3 coding sequence is TGTGCCAGCAGCTTCTACAGGGAAAACACTGAAGCTTTCTTT.

The chain links TRBV7-9 to TRBJ2-1; 8 nucleotides align to TRBD2. V was pared by 6 bases and J by 2 bases, with 12 bases of the junction left unmatched. Germline loops: CDR1 SEHNR, CDR2 FQNEAQ (reference sequence). The CDR3 totals 17 residues. The CDR3 DNA is TGTGCCAGCAGTCCCACCCGATTAGCGGGAACCTACAATGAGCAGTTCTTC. Its protein is CASSPTRLAGTYNEQFF.

The chain combines TRBV5-6 with TRBJ2-3; weak D call: TRBD2 (6 bases). The V gene's germline CDR1 is SGHDT and CDR2 YYEEEE. The CDR3 has 14 amino acids. Trimming removed 5 bases from V and 0 bases from J, with 10 bases in between. The DNA for the CDR3 is TGTGCCAGCAGAACCGGGACTAGCACAGATACGCAGTATTTT. It translates to CASRTGTSTDTQYF.

The chain has TRBV18 and TRBJ2-7; 8 bases are a match to TRBD2. This CDR3 has 14 amino acids. The germline CDR1 and CDR2 sequences are KGHSH and LQKENI. V lost 6 bases, J lost 3 bases, and 7 bases stayed unmatched. The CDR3 loop is CASSATSVNYEQYF. DNA for the CDR3: TGTGCCAGCTCTGCGACTAGCGTTAACTACGAGCAGTACTTC. Combining the CDR3 with reference TRBV18 and TRBJ2-7 gives the whole variable domain NAGVMQNPRHLVRRRGQEARLRCSPMKGHSHVYWYRQLPEEGLKFMVYLQKENIIDESGMPKERFSAEFPKEGPSILRIQQVVRGDSAAYFCASSATSVNYEQYFGPGTRLTVT.

The chain has TRBV11-3 and TRBJ2-1, with unresolved D. The V gene's germline CDR1 is SGHNT and CDR2 YENEEA. CDR3 length: 14 residues. Trimming took 2 bases from V and 4 from J, leaving 9 bases between them. Written as DNA, the CDR3 is TGTGCCAGCAGCTTATCCCGGGCGTACAATGAGCAGTTCTTC. Residues: CASSLSRAYNEQFF.

The rearrangement joins TRBV5-1 to TRBJ2-1, with 8 positions matching TRBD2. V dropped 5 bases and J dropped 8; count of bases not matched to a gene: 18. The CDR3 has 17 residues. The germline V gene has CDR1 SGHRS and CDR2 YFSETQ. CDR3 sequence reads: CASSPRTPGLGSYEQFF. Here the CDR3 DNA reads TGCGCCAGCAGTCCGCGGACCCCGGGACTAGGGTCGTATGAGCAGTTCTTC. The full variable domain, its missing parts supplied by reference TRBV5-1 and TRBJ2-1, is KAGVTQTPRYLIKTRGQQVTLSCSPISGHRSVSWYQQTPGQGLQFLFEYFSETQRNKGNFPGRFSGRQFSNSRSEMNVSTLELGDSALYLCASSPRTPGLGSYEQFFGPGTRLTVL.

The V and J genes are TRBV29-1 and TRBJ2-1; 10 nucleotides match TRBD1. The CDR3 has 13 amino acids. The germline CDR1 and CDR2 sequences are SQVTM and ANQGSEA. V was pared by 7 bases and J by 4 bases, with 4 bases of the junction left unmatched. The CDR3 spells CSAPGQGYNEQFF. The CDR3 coding sequence is TGCAGCGCCCCGGGACAGGGGTACAATGAGCAGTTCTTC.

The chain carries TRBV10-1 and TRBJ1-5; 7 bases agree with TRBD1. The germline CDR1 and CDR2 sequences are WNHNN and SYGVQD (reference sequence). After removal of 8 bases from V and 7 bases from J, the junction contained 14 bases not matched to a gene. The CDR3 has 15 residues. The CDR3 nucleotides are TGCGCCAGCTTACCCCCAGACAGGGTTATGCAGCCCCAGCATTTT. This encodes CASLPPDRVMQPQHF.

This rearrangement joins TRBV6-5 to TRBJ2-1; 9 bases align to TRBD2. Germline CDR1 is MNHEY and CDR2 is SVGAGI. Germline trimming cut 6 bases from V and 0 bases from J; bases unmatched to any gene: 3. The CDR3 is 15 residues long. CDR3 bases: TGTGCCAGCAGCATAGCGGGAGCCTCCTACAATGAGCAGTTCTTC. This gives the protein CASSIAGASYNEQFF.

V is TRBV4-1 and J is TRBJ2-1, with 11 bases lining up with TRBD2. Germline CDR1 MGHRA, CDR2 YSYEKL. The CDR3 is 19 amino acids. V was clipped by 0 bases and J by 2 bases; unmatched bases: 9. Written as DNA, the CDR3 is TGCGCCAGCAGCCAAGATTCGTCACTAGCGGGAGTCACCTACAATGAGCAGTTCTTC. As protein: CASSQDSSLAGVTYNEQFF.

This clone came up once. The V and J genes are TRBV16 and TRBJ1-1; perhaps TRBD1 as D (5 bases). Germline lookup yields CDR1 KGHSY and CDR2 FQNENV. V lost 9 bases and J 5 bases, leaving 10 bases between the germline ends. The CDR3 consists of 11 residues. The CDR3 DNA follows: TGTGCCAGTCGGGGCGGTACTGAAGCTTTCTTT. This encodes CASRGGTEAFF.

DNA of the CDR3: TGTGCCAGCAGTGAGTTCCAGGACGGGGGCTACACCTTC. Translated, it gives CASSEFQDGGYTF. J is TRBJ1-2 and V is TRBV6-4; no clear D gene. The germline V gene encodes CDR1 MRHNA and CDR2 SNTAGT. The V and J ends lost 3 bases and 8 bases respectively, with 13 bases between them. The CDR3 sequence is 13 residues long.

This sequence joins TRBV7-9 and TRBJ1-5; no clear D gene. This CDR3 spans 14 amino acids. Germline CDR1 and CDR2: SEHNR and FQNEAQ (reference sequence). The ends were cut back, 1 base at V and 4 bases at J, with 8 bases in the middle. Here the CDR3 reads CASSLDSGNQPQHF. The CDR3 DNA sequence: TGTGCCAGCAGCTTAGATAGTGGGAATCAGCCCCAGCATTTT. Variable domain in full (rest from reference TRBV7-9 and TRBJ1-5): DTGVSQNPRHKITKRGQNVTFRCDPISEHNRLYWYRQTLGQGPEFLTYFQNEAQLEKSRLLSDRFSAERPKGSFSTLEIQRTEQGDSAMYLCASSLDSGNQPQHFGDGTRLSIL.

The CDR3 region is CASSPPGDNSPLHF. For the CDR3, the DNA is TGTGCCAGCAGCCCCCCGGGGGATAATTCACCCCTCCACTTT. The rearrangement uses TRBV27 and TRBJ1-6; possibly TRBD1 for D (5 bases). Deletions cut 6 bases from V and 5 bases from J, with 11 bases between. CDR1 and CDR2 from the germline V gene are MNHEY and SMNVEV (reference sequence). The CDR3 covers 14 residues.

This chain links TRBV5-1 with TRBJ2-7; no clear D. The germline V and J ends were trimmed by 3 bases and 1 base, with 14 bases remaining between them. The CDR3 sequence is 15 residues long. Germline V gene lookup returns CDR1 SGHRS and CDR2 YFSETQ. This chain's CDR3 is CASSSDPTSSYEQYF. CDR3 sequence (DNA): TGCGCCAGCAGCTCGGACCCGACTTCTTCCTACGAGCAGTACTTC. Drawing the rest from reference TRBV5-1 and TRBJ2-7, the complete variable domain is KAGVTQTPRYLIKTRGQQVTLSCSPISGHRSVSWYQQTPGQGLQFLFEYFSETQRNKGNFPGRFSGRQFSNSRSEMNVSTLELGDSALYLCASSSDPTSSYEQYFGPGTRLTVT.

The chain is built from TRBV28 and TRBJ2-6, with a possible D match to TRBD2 (6 bases). This CDR3 contains 17 residues. Trimming took 6 bases from V and 0 from J, leaving 15 bases between them. Germline V gene data show CDR1 as MDHEN and CDR2 as SYDVKM. CDR3 sequence: CASSDQGLTSGANVLTF. CDR3 nucleotide sequence: TGTGCCAGCAGCGACCAGGGACTTACCTCTGGGGCCAACGTCCTGACTTTC.

This clone came up once. The chain uses TRBV27 and TRBJ1-2; the match to TRBD1 covers 7 bases. This CDR3 region has 15 residues. Germline assignment: CDR1 MNHEY and CDR2 SMNVEV (reference sequence). V lost 5 bases to trimming and J lost 6 bases; unmatched junction nucleotides: 12. CDR3 DNA sequence: TGTGCCAGCAGTCCCATAGGGGGCCTGGGTAATGGCTACACCTTC. Translation: CASSPIGGLGNGYTF.

This clone was detected a few times. The V call is TRBV7-2, the J call TRBJ1-4, with a possible D match to TRBD1 (5 bases). CDR3 length: 14 amino acids. Germline CDR1 reads SGHTA; CDR2 reads FQGNSA. Trimming removed 1 base at V and 8 bases at J, with 11 bases between. In nucleotides, the CDR3 is TGTGCCAGCAGCTTAGGGGGGGGTTGGGAAAAACTGTTTTTT. Encoded protein: CASSLGGGWEKLFF.

The chain couples TRBV7-8 to TRBJ2-7; 7 positions agree with TRBD1. CDR3 size: 15 residues. Germline loops: CDR1 SGHVS, CDR2 FQNEAQ. The trim removed 1 base at V and 5 bases at J, leaving 8 bases unmatched. CDR3 sequence reads: CASSLGRQGSHEQYF. DNA for the CDR3: TGTGCCAGCAGCTTAGGTCGACAGGGTTCCCACGAGCAGTACTTC.

The genes are TRBV15 and TRBJ1-5; 7 nucleotides match TRBD1. CDR3 length: 15 amino acids. The V segment lost 1 base and the J segment 3 bases; nucleotides outside the gene matches: 3. The V gene's germline CDR1 is LNHNV and CDR2 YYDKDF (reference sequence). The CDR3, as DNA: TGTGCCACCAGCAGAGGTGGGACAGACAATCAGCCCCAGCATTTT. Its protein is CATSRGGTDNQPQHF.

Worth noting for this clone: The sample carries other DNA sequences with the same CDR3. V and J are TRBV27 and TRBJ1-3; the D gene is possibly TRBD1 (6 bases). The CDR3 is 14 amino acids. Germline V gene sequence: CDR1 MNHEY, CDR2 SMNVEV (reference sequence). Trimming took 2 bases from V and 1 from J, leaving 6 bases between them. The CDR3 spells CASSLRGSGNTIYF. Written as DNA, the CDR3 is TGTGCCAGCAGTTTAAGGGGGTCTGGAAACACCATATATTTT.

The rearrangement links TRBV5-1 to TRBJ2-7; D remains unclear. V was trimmed by 7 bases and J by 5 bases, leaving 16 bases between them. The CDR3 totals 13 residues. Germline CDR1 SGHRS, CDR2 YFSETQ. The CDR3 loop reads CASASPPSDEQYF. The CDR3 DNA reads TGCGCCAGCGCGTCGCCTCCTTCCGACGAGCAGTACTTC.

The rearrangement joins TRBV29-1 to TRBJ2-1; D is unclear. V was cut by 7 bases and J by 0 bases, with 13 bases left in between. Germline-derived CDR1 and CDR2 are SQVTM and ANQGSEA. This CDR3 has 14 amino acids. This CDR3 is CSGAGSLSYNEQFF. The CDR3, as DNA: TGCAGCGGGGCCGGGTCTCTCTCCTACAATGAGCAGTTCTTC.

The rearrangement uses TRBV6-6 and TRBJ2-1; TRBD2 agrees at 7 bases. The CDR3 runs to 15 residues. The trim removed 2 bases at V and 3 bases at J, leaving 4 bases unmatched. Per germline, CDR1 MNHNY and CDR2 SVGAGI (reference sequence). The CDR3, as DNA: TGTGCCAGCAGTTACAGGCTAGCGGACTACAATGAGCAGTTCTTC. Encoded protein: CASSYRLADYNEQFF.